The rows below give T cell receptor beta chains drawn from one sample of a study of cytomegalovirus exposure and HLA in healthy donors. Assay: immunoSEQ multiplex PCR; the TCRdb copy retains only in-frame clones and omits some. Of 160,000 or so clones in the sample, roughly 85% were seen once. The sample consisted of PBMCs. The receptors come from a man in his forties in good health and CMV-seronegative. Each CDR3 is given with its conserved first and last residue. A D gene is named only where the DNA matches it firmly. A row's size may be missing; if present it is once, few, many or a size class.

clone_size	d_call	v_call	j_call	cdr3_aa	cdr3_nt
-	-	TRBV5-1	TRBJ2-7	CASSLAHKNTYEQYF	TGCGCCAGCAGCTTGGCACACAAAAATACCTACGAGCAGTACTTC
-	TRBD1	TRBV11-2	TRBJ1-2	CASSLAGGGYTF	TGTGCCAGCAGCTTAGCAGGGGGTGGCTACACCTTC
-	TRBD2	TRBV19	TRBJ2-1	CASSILAVEGNEQFF	TGTGCCAGTAGTATACTAGCGGTCGAGGGCAATGAGCAGTTCTTC
-	TRBD2	TRBV2	TRBJ2-7	CASESPGLAGATYEQYF	TGTGCCAGCGAATCCCCGGGACTAGCGGGAGCCACCTACGAGCAGTACTTC
-	-	TRBV11-2	TRBJ2-7	CASSPFYGSDYEQYF	TGTGCCAGCAGCCCCTTTTACGGGAGTGACTACGAGCAGTACTTC
-	-	TRBV30	TRBJ2-7	CAWSRLAPYEQYF	TGTGCCTGGAGTCGGCTAGCGCCCTACGAGCAGTACTTC
-	TRBD2	TRBV28	TRBJ2-1	CASSRDSGSSKNEQFF	TGTGCCAGCAGTCGAGATAGCGGGTCGTCTAAAAATGAGCAGTTCTTC
-	-	TRBV30	TRBJ2-1	CALAQGRGEQFF	TGTGCCTTAGCACAGGGGCGGGGTGAGCAGTTCTTC
-	-	TRBV28	TRBJ2-3	CATTTLPGDTQYF	TGTGCCACCACAACCCTCCCGGGGGATACGCAGTATTTT
-	TRBD2	TRBV7-9	TRBJ2-7	CSSSLVRTSIYEQYF	TGTTCCAGCAGCTTAGTCCGGACTAGCATCTACGAGCAGTACTTC
-	TRBD2	TRBV28	TRBJ2-3	CASRGLAGISDTQYF	TGTGCCAGCAGGGGACTAGCGGGCATATCAGATACGCAGTATTTT
-	TRBD1	TRBV9	TRBJ1-5	CASSADGQGDQPQHF	TGTGCCAGCAGCGCCGACGGACAGGGGGACCAGCCCCAGCATTTT
-	TRBD1	TRBV19	TRBJ1-1	CASSADRVNTEAFF	TGTGCCAGTAGCGCAGACAGGGTGAACACTGAAGCTTTCTTT
few	TRBD1	TRBV6-1	TRBJ2-2	CASSQGETHKLFF	TGTGCCTCCTCACAGGGGGAAACACATAAGCTGTTTTTT
few	-	TRBV11-2	TRBJ2-3	CASSSETDTQYF	TGTGCCAGCAGCTCCGAGACAGATACGCAGTATTTT
-	-	TRBV28	TRBJ2-7	CASSLFGQADYEQYF	TGTGCCAGCAGTTTATTCGGACAAGCCGACTACGAGCAGTACTTC
-	TRBD1	TRBV7-9	TRBJ2-5	CASSLYEGQAPETQYF	TGTGCCAGCAGCCTGTATGAGGGACAGGCCCCTGAGACCCAGTACTTC
few	-	TRBV15	TRBJ1-2	CATSRDKWASGPYGYTF	TGTGCCACCAGCAGAGATAAGTGGGCGAGCGGTCCGTATGGCTACACCTTC
-	TRBD2	TRBV19	TRBJ2-7	CATRLAGIQYF	TGTGCCACCCGCCTAGCGGGAATTCAGTACTTC
-	TRBD2	TRBV2	TRBJ2-1	CASSSTSGSSYEQFF	TGTGCCAGCAGTTCCACTAGCGGGAGTAGTTATGAGCAGTTCTTC
-	TRBD1	TRBV7-9	TRBJ1-2	CASSFYRGYGYTF	TGTGCCAGCAGCTTTTACAGGGGCTATGGCTACACCTTC
-	-	TRBV19	TRBJ2-1	CARNGRDSYNEQFF	TGTGCCAGGAACGGGCGGGACTCCTACAATGAGCAGTTCTTC
-	-	TRBV6-5	TRBJ2-2	CASSYTDTGELFF	TGTGCCAGCAGTTACACGGACACCGGGGAGCTGTTTTTT
-	-	TRBV5-5	TRBJ1-5	CASRAGSNQPQHF	TGTGCCAGCCGGGCAGGGAGCAATCAGCCCCAGCATTTT
-	-	TRBV12-5	TRBJ2-5	CASGLSRQGGQETQYF	TGTGCTAGTGGTCTATCTCGCCAGGGTGGACAAGAGACCCAGTACTTC
-	TRBD2	TRBV7-2	TRBJ2-1	CASSLVGGRAPHEQFF	TGTGCCAGCAGCTTGGTCGGCGGGAGGGCCCCCCATGAGCAGTTCTTC
-	TRBD2	TRBV7-2	TRBJ2-1	CASSSEREYEEQFF	TGTGCCAGCAGCTCAGAGCGGGAGTATGAGGAGCAGTTCTTC
once	TRBD2	TRBV2	TRBJ2-7	CASSETGGSYEQYF	TGTGCCAGCAGTGAAACGGGAGGCTCCTACGAGCAGTACTTC
-	TRBD1	TRBV7-8	TRBJ1-4	CASSTGGLAKKLFF	TGTGCCAGCAGCACAGGGGGCCTCGCGAAAAAACTGTTTTTT
-	-	TRBV7-6	TRBJ1-3	CASSLGSASGNTIYF	TGTGCCAGCAGCTTAGGGAGTGCCTCTGGAAACACCATATATTTT
-	TRBD1	TRBV6-5	TRBJ1-2	CASSTTSTGGDGYTF	TGTGCCAGCAGCACGACATCGACAGGGGGCGATGGCTACACCTTC
-	TRBD2	TRBV6-6	TRBJ2-7	CASRKAASGRYEQYF	TGTGCCTCCCGAAAAGCGGCTAGCGGGAGGTACGAGCAGTACTTC
-	TRBD1	TRBV27	TRBJ2-7	CASSLSGRGPYEQYF	TGTGCCAGCAGTTTATCAGGCAGGGGGCCCTACGAGCAGTACTTC
-	-	TRBV29-1	TRBJ1-2	CSVGQESNYGYTF	TGCAGCGTTGGACAGGAGTCTAACTATGGCTACACCTTC
once	TRBD2	TRBV10-3	TRBJ2-7	CAISESIAGGPYEQYF	TGTGCCATCAGTGAATCCATAGCGGGAGGGCCCTACGAGCAGTACTTC
-	-	TRBV6-1	TRBJ1-2	CASSEALGGYGYTF	TGTGCCAGCAGTGAAGCGCTAGGGGGCTATGGCTACACCTTC
-	-	TRBV29-1	TRBJ2-1	CSVVGGHEQFF	TGCAGCGTTGTTGGGGGCCATGAGCAGTTCTTC
-	-	TRBV14	TRBJ2-7	CASSRNRAYEQYF	TGTGCCAGCAGCCGTAACAGGGCCTACGAGCAGTACTTC
-	TRBD1	TRBV19	TRBJ2-3	CASRGQGAGTQYF	TGTGCCAGTAGGGGACAGGGGGCCGGTACGCAGTATTTT
-	-	TRBV19	TRBJ1-5	CASSMFGYSNQPQHF	TGTGCCAGTAGTATGTTCGGGTATAGCAATCAGCCCCAGCATTTT
-	TRBD1	TRBV6-5	TRBJ2-7	CASSTRQGAYEQYF	TGTGCCAGCAGTACCCGACAGGGAGCCTACGAGCAGTACTTC
-	TRBD1	TRBV5-8	TRBJ1-1	CASSRLRDRGLLNTEAFF	TGTGCCAGCAGCCGTCTACGGGACAGGGGGCTCTTGAACACTGAAGCTTTCTTT
-	TRBD2	TRBV7-7	TRBJ2-3	CASSLGSSGGPTDTQYF	TGTGCTAGCAGCTTAGGGTCTAGCGGAGGCCCCACAGATACGCAGTATTTT
-	-	TRBV11-3	TRBJ2-7	CARGERAEQYF	TGTGCCAGGGGAGAAAGGGCCGAGCAGTACTTC
few	TRBD1	TRBV4-3	TRBJ1-4	CASSQETGAWEEELFF	TGCGCCAGCAGCCAGGAAACAGGGGCTTGGGAGGAAGAACTGTTTTTT
few	TRBD2	TRBV7-9	TRBJ2-1	CSSSPERLAGGVNEQFF	TGTTCCAGCAGCCCCGAACGACTAGCGGGAGGGGTCAATGAGCAGTTCTTC
-	TRBD1	TRBV28	TRBJ1-5	CASSSGGAGNQPQHF	TGTGCCAGCAGTTCAGGGGGCGCTGGCAATCAGCCCCAGCATTTT
-	-	TRBV5-1	TRBJ2-4	CASSGNSGENSQYF	TGCGCCAGCAGCGGTAATTCAGGGGAGAACAGTCAGTACTTC